This T cell receptor (beta chain) was observed in a study of T cell repertoires in aging, cancer and after chemotherapy. Multiplex touch-down PCR with TRB-A/B primers amplified rearranged V-D-J TRB sequences. MiXCR, run by TCRdb on the multiplex PCR reads, gives a single entry per CDR3 protein. The sample includes over a thousand distinct CDR3 sequences, 30% of them seen just once. Regarding this clonotype: A much more abundant neighbour one base away suggests this may be a read error.

CDR3 length equals 14 residues. CDR1 is SGHAT and CDR2 is FQDESV in the germline V gene (reference sequence). V was pared by 7 bases and J by 6 bases, with 13 bases between. TCR beta rearrangements were amplified from peripheral blood genomic DNA. The sequenced sample was blood. The rearrangement joins TRBV11-1 to TRBJ1-6; the D gene is possibly TRBD1 (5 bases). The clonotype was recovered from a human donor with a solid tumor. The CDR3 DNA follows: TGTGCCAGCACCTTCAAGGGGCCTAATTCACCCCTCCACTTT. It specifies CASTFKGPNSPLHF.